Shown below are 25 T cell receptor beta chains from a single sample sequenced in a study of CD8 T cells in ankylosing spondylitis. TCRdb ran MiXCR on the 5' RACE reads and lists one entry per CDR3 protein. The sample lists approximately 45,000 distinct CDR3 sequences, 11% occurring once. The sequenced sample consisted of blood, either unsorted or a sorted T cell fraction (not recorded which). The receptors come from a male donor with ankylosing spondylitis or in good health (not recorded which).

This clonotype was seen a handful of times. The chain uses TRBV6-1 and TRBJ1-2, with a tentative D call TRBD1 (6 bases). CDR1 is MNHNS and CDR2 is SASEGT in the germline V gene. The CDR3 covers 14 residues. The V and J ends lost 6 bases and 6 bases respectively, with 17 bases between them. The CDR3 coding sequence is TGTGCCAGCAGGGACGCTGGGGGCGCAGATGGCTACACCTTC. It codes for CASRDAGGADGYTF.

This clonotype appeared many times. The CDR3 DNA follows: TGCAGTGCCTGGACTAGGGAGTATGGCGGGGAGCTGTTTTTT. This codes for CSAWTREYGGELFF. This chain links TRBV20-1 with TRBJ2-2; 7 nucleotides match TRBD2. Germline assignment: CDR1 DFQATT and CDR2 SNEGSKA (reference sequence). V was pared by 6 bases and J by 7 bases, with 11 bases of the junction left unmatched. The CDR3 has 14 amino acids.

This clonotype showed up many times. The V gene is TRBV5-6, the J gene TRBJ1-2; D remains unclear. The CDR3 is made up of 13 amino acids. Trimming left V 1 base short and J 4 bases short, with 8 bases between. CDR1 and CDR2 from the germline V gene are SGHDT and YYEEEE. CDR3 DNA sequence: TGTGCCAGCAGCTTGAGGCGGACCTATGGCTACACCTTC. Amino acid sequence: CASSLRRTYGYTF.

There are many counts of this clonotype. V and J are TRBV28 and TRBJ2-1; D is undetermined. The CDR3 totals 13 residues. V was cut by 1 base and J by 7 bases, with 8 bases left in between. Germline lookup yields CDR1 MDHEN and CDR2 SYDVKM. As DNA, the CDR3 is TGTGCCAGCAGTTTATACAGTAGAAATGAGCAGTTCTTC. Translated, it gives CASSLYSRNEQFF.

A word on this clonotype: Its ends do not fully match the called genes, so a read error is possible. The chain is built from TRBV28 and TRBJ2-5; D may be TRBD1 or TRBD2 (5 bases each). This CDR3 has 13 amino acids. Germline V lookup: CDR1 MDHEN, CDR2 SYDVKM. CDR3 nucleotide sequence: TGTACCAGCAGTCGCGGAAGGGACGAGACCCAGTACTTC. Its protein is CTSSRGRDETQYF.

At least ten counts were recorded for this clonotype. V and J are TRBV20-1 and TRBJ1-2; D is uncertain. This CDR3 contains 14 residues. The ends were cut back, 6 bases at V and 5 bases at J, with 19 bases in the middle. The germline V gene has CDR1 DFQATT and CDR2 SNEGSKA (reference sequence). The CDR3 DNA is TGCAGTGCCCATTACCCGGCGGGAAAATATGGCTACACCTTC. Residues: CSAHYPAGKYGYTF.

The chain joins TRBV20-1 to TRBJ2-3, with 11 positions matching TRBD2. The length of the CDR3 is 14 residues. Germline lookup yields CDR1 DFQATT and CDR2 SNEGSKA (reference sequence). V shed 5 bases, J shed 5 bases, and the junction held 6 bases outside the gene matches. This CDR3 reads CSALAGGQGDTQYF. In nucleotides, the CDR3 is TGCAGTGCTCTAGCGGGGGGTCAGGGAGATACGCAGTATTTT.

This clonotype occurred many times. The rearrangement uses TRBV20-1 and TRBJ2-1; 12 positions agree with TRBD2. Germline loops: CDR1 DFQATT, CDR2 SNEGSKA (reference sequence). The CDR3 is 14 residues long. With 6 bases clipped from V and 6 bases from J, the junction kept 6 bases outside the gene matches. The CDR3 region is CSAQLAGGSNEQFF. The CDR3 DNA reads as TGCAGTGCGCAGCTAGCGGGAGGGTCCAATGAGCAGTTCTTC.

At least ten counts were recorded for this clonotype. The V call is TRBV5-1, the J call TRBJ2-5; either TRBD1 or TRBD2 may supply D (5 bases each). Trimming took 4 bases from V and 14 from J, leaving 12 bases between them. The germline V gene encodes CDR1 SGHRS and CDR2 YFSETQ. The CDR3 consists of 10 residues. For the CDR3, the DNA is TGCGCCAGCAGCAACGGGACCCCTTACTTC. Translated, it gives CASSNGTPYF.

The sample holds many counts of this clonotype. The V and J genes are TRBV5-1 and TRBJ1-1; D is possibly TRBD1 (6 bases). V gave up 2 bases and J gave up 3 bases, with 11 bases separating them. This CDR3 contains 14 residues. CDR1 is SGHRS and CDR2 is YFSETQ in the germline V gene. The chain's CDR3 is CASSLQGVDTEAFF. CDR3 DNA sequence: TGCGCCAGCAGCTTACAGGGAGTCGACACTGAAGCTTTCTTT.

This chain uses TRBV2 with TRBJ1-5; D uncertain. Germline V gene lookup returns CDR1 SNHLY and CDR2 FYNNEI. The CDR3 covers 14 residues. V was cut by 3 bases and J by 7 bases, with 13 bases left in between. This CDR3 reads CASSEVRAFQPQHF. The DNA for the CDR3 is TGTGCCAGCAGTGAGGTACGAGCCTTCCAGCCCCAGCATTTT.

This clonotype has just a few counts. The rearrangement uses TRBV11-2 and TRBJ2-2; perhaps TRBD2 as D (6 bases). CDR3 length: 13 amino acids. The V gene lost 5 bases and the J gene lost 5 bases, with 9 bases spanning the gap. Per the germline V gene, CDR1 is SGHAT and CDR2 is FQNNGV. The CDR3 spells CASSGGTTGELFF. The CDR3 nucleotides read TGTGCCAGCAGCGGGGGGACGACCGGGGAGCTGTTTTTT.

This clonotype was picked up many times. This chain uses TRBV12-3 or TRBV12-4 with TRBJ1-2; 7 nucleotides agree with TRBD1. After removal of 6 bases from V and 1 base from J, the junction contained 5 bases not matched to a gene. This CDR3 region has 14 residues. The CDR3 here is CASREGQLNYGYTF. Written as DNA, the CDR3 is TGTGCCAGCAGGGAGGGACAGCTTAACTATGGCTACACCTTC.

This clonotype was counted a few times. CDR3 nucleotides: TGTGCCAGCAGAAGGGCCGGGGGGTCCTACAATGAGCAGTTCTTC. This translates into CASRRAGGSYNEQFF. The chain couples TRBV28 to TRBJ2-1, with TRBD2 identical over 7 bases. CDR3 length: 15 residues. V lost 6 bases and J lost 1; bases outside the gene matches: 6. The germline CDR1 and CDR2 sequences are MDHEN and SYDVKM.

In this sample, this clonotype turned up many times. The chain links TRBV11-3 to TRBJ1-2; D gene unclear. V was cut by 1 base and J by 0 bases, with 6 bases left in between. There are 14 residues in the CDR3. Per the germline V gene, CDR1 is SGHNT and CDR2 is YENEEA. CDR3 in DNA: TGTGCCAGCAGCTTAGGGGCGTCTAACTATGGCTACACCTTC. As protein: CASSLGASNYGYTF.

This clonotype was recorded many times. V and J are TRBV12-3 or TRBV12-4 and TRBJ2-2, with D unclear. Trimming removed 6 bases at V and 6 bases at J, with 8 bases between. The CDR3 is made up of 12 amino acids. The CDR3 reads CASSPDPGELFF. The CDR3 DNA reads TGTGCCAGCAGCCCCGACCCCGGGGAGCTGTTTTTT.

This clonotype was counted many times. The CDR3 DNA is TGTGCCAGCAGCCCACCTGGGGGTGGGGGAAACACCATATATTTT. It specifies CASSPPGGGGNTIYF. This chain uses TRBV3-1 with TRBJ1-3, with D possibly TRBD1 on 5 matching bases. V lost 4 bases to trimming and J lost 4 bases, with 14 bases between them. CDR1 is LGHDT and CDR2 is YNNKEL in the germline V gene (reference sequence). The CDR3 totals 15 residues.

This clonotype was seen a few times. The chain is built from TRBV6-1 and TRBJ1-1; no clear D. Trimming cost V 4 bases and J 5 bases, with 11 bases left between them. The germline V gene has CDR1 MNHNS and CDR2 SASEGT. The CDR3 has 13 residues. The CDR3 sequence: CASSVSLITEAFF. The CDR3 DNA follows: TGTGCCAGCAGTGTTTCGTTAATTACTGAAGCTTTCTTT.

This clonotype was counted at least ten times. This sequence joins TRBV18 and TRBJ2-7; the match to TRBD1 covers 7 bases. CDR3 length equals 15 residues. Looked up from germline, CDR1 is KGHSH and CDR2 is LQKENI. V shed 1 base, J shed 2 bases, and the junction held 5 bases outside the gene matches. CDR3 sequence reads: CASSPRVRGTYEQYF. The CDR3 bases are TGTGCCAGCTCACCACGGGTCAGGGGGACCTACGAGCAGTACTTC.

In this sample, this clonotype turned up many times. The rearrangement links TRBV5-1 to TRBJ2-7; the D gene is possibly TRBD1 (5 bases). V lost 2 bases to trimming and J lost 0 bases, with 9 bases between them. This CDR3 contains 14 residues. In germline, CDR1 is SGHRS, CDR2 YFSETQ. CDR3 sequence reads: CASSLNRLSYEQYF. The CDR3 DNA sequence: TGCGCCAGCAGCTTAAACAGGCTCTCCTACGAGCAGTACTTC.

In this sample, this clonotype turned up many times. The chain employs TRBV20-1 and TRBJ1-2, with 9 nucleotides matching TRBD1. The CDR3 spans 15 residues. Trimming removed 0 bases from V and 1 base from J; junction bases left unmatched: 3. Germline loops: CDR1 DFQATT, CDR2 SNEGSKA (reference sequence). As DNA, the CDR3 is TGCAGTGCTAGAGATACAGGGGGCTTTAACTATGGCTACACCTTC. This encodes CSARDTGGFNYGYTF.

This clonotype was seen many times. The gene calls are TRBV20-1 and TRBJ1-2; no definite D call. Germline-derived CDR1 and CDR2 are DFQATT and SNEGSKA (reference sequence). V lost 0 bases and J 3 bases, leaving 14 bases between the germline ends. The CDR3 consists of 15 residues. This chain's CDR3 is CSARDFGRRDYGYTF. Written as DNA, the CDR3 is TGCAGTGCTAGAGATTTCGGACGGCGAGACTATGGCTACACCTTC.

On this clonotype itself: This may be a read error, as it is one base from a much larger clone. The chain uses TRBV3-1 and TRBJ1-2; no clear D gene. This CDR3 region has 15 residues. Looked up from germline, CDR1 is LGHDT and CDR2 is YNNKEL (reference sequence). CDR3 nucleotides: TGTGCCACCAGCCAAGATGGATGGATTAACTATGGCTACACCTTC. This sequence encodes CATSQDGWINYGYTF. The full variable domain, completed using reference TRBV3-1 and TRBJ1-2, is DTAVSQTPKYLVTQMGNDKSIKCEQNLGHDTMYWYKQDSKKFLKIMFSYNNKELIINETVPNRFSPKSPDKAHLNLHINSLELGDSAVYFCATSQDGWINYGYTFGSGTRLTVV.

This clonotype was observed a handful of times. The V call is TRBV6-4, the J call TRBJ2-3, with 7 bases fitting TRBD1. The junction had 1 base not matched to a gene; V was cut back by 0 bases and J by 4 bases. CDR3 length equals 14 residues. Germline CDR1 reads MRHNA; CDR2 reads SNTAGT. CDR3 sequence reads: CASSDSQGADTQYF. The CDR3 DNA sequence: TGTGCCAGCAGTGACTCGCAGGGGGCAGATACGCAGTATTTT.

The J gene is TRBJ2-2, the V gene TRBV28; possibly TRBD1 for D (5 bases). CDR3 length: 14 amino acids. Germline assignment: CDR1 MDHEN and CDR2 SYDVKM. V was shortened by 2 bases and J by 7 bases, with 11 bases between the two germline ends. The CDR3 spells CASSLKGYGGELFF. The DNA of the CDR3 is TGTGCCAGCAGTTTAAAGGGGTATGGCGGGGAGCTGTTTTTT.